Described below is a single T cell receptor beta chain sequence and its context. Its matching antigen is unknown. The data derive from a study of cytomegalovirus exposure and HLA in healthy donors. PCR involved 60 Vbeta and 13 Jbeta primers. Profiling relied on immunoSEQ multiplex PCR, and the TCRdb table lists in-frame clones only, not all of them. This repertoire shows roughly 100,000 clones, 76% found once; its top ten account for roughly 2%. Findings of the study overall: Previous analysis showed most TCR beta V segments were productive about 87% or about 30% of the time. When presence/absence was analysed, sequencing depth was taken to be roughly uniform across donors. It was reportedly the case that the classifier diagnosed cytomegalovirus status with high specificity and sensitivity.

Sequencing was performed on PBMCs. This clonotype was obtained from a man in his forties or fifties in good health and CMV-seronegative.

DNA for the CDR3: TGTGCCAGCAGAGATCTCGCCCTGGGACAAAATTCACCCCTCCACTTT. Protein: CASRDLALGQNSPLHF. This chain joins TRBV6-4 and TRBJ1-6; D is perhaps TRBD1 (6 bases). There are 16 residues in the CDR3. Trimming cost V 6 bases and J 7 bases, with 19 bases left between them. CDR1 MRHNA and CDR2 SNTAGT come from the germline V gene.